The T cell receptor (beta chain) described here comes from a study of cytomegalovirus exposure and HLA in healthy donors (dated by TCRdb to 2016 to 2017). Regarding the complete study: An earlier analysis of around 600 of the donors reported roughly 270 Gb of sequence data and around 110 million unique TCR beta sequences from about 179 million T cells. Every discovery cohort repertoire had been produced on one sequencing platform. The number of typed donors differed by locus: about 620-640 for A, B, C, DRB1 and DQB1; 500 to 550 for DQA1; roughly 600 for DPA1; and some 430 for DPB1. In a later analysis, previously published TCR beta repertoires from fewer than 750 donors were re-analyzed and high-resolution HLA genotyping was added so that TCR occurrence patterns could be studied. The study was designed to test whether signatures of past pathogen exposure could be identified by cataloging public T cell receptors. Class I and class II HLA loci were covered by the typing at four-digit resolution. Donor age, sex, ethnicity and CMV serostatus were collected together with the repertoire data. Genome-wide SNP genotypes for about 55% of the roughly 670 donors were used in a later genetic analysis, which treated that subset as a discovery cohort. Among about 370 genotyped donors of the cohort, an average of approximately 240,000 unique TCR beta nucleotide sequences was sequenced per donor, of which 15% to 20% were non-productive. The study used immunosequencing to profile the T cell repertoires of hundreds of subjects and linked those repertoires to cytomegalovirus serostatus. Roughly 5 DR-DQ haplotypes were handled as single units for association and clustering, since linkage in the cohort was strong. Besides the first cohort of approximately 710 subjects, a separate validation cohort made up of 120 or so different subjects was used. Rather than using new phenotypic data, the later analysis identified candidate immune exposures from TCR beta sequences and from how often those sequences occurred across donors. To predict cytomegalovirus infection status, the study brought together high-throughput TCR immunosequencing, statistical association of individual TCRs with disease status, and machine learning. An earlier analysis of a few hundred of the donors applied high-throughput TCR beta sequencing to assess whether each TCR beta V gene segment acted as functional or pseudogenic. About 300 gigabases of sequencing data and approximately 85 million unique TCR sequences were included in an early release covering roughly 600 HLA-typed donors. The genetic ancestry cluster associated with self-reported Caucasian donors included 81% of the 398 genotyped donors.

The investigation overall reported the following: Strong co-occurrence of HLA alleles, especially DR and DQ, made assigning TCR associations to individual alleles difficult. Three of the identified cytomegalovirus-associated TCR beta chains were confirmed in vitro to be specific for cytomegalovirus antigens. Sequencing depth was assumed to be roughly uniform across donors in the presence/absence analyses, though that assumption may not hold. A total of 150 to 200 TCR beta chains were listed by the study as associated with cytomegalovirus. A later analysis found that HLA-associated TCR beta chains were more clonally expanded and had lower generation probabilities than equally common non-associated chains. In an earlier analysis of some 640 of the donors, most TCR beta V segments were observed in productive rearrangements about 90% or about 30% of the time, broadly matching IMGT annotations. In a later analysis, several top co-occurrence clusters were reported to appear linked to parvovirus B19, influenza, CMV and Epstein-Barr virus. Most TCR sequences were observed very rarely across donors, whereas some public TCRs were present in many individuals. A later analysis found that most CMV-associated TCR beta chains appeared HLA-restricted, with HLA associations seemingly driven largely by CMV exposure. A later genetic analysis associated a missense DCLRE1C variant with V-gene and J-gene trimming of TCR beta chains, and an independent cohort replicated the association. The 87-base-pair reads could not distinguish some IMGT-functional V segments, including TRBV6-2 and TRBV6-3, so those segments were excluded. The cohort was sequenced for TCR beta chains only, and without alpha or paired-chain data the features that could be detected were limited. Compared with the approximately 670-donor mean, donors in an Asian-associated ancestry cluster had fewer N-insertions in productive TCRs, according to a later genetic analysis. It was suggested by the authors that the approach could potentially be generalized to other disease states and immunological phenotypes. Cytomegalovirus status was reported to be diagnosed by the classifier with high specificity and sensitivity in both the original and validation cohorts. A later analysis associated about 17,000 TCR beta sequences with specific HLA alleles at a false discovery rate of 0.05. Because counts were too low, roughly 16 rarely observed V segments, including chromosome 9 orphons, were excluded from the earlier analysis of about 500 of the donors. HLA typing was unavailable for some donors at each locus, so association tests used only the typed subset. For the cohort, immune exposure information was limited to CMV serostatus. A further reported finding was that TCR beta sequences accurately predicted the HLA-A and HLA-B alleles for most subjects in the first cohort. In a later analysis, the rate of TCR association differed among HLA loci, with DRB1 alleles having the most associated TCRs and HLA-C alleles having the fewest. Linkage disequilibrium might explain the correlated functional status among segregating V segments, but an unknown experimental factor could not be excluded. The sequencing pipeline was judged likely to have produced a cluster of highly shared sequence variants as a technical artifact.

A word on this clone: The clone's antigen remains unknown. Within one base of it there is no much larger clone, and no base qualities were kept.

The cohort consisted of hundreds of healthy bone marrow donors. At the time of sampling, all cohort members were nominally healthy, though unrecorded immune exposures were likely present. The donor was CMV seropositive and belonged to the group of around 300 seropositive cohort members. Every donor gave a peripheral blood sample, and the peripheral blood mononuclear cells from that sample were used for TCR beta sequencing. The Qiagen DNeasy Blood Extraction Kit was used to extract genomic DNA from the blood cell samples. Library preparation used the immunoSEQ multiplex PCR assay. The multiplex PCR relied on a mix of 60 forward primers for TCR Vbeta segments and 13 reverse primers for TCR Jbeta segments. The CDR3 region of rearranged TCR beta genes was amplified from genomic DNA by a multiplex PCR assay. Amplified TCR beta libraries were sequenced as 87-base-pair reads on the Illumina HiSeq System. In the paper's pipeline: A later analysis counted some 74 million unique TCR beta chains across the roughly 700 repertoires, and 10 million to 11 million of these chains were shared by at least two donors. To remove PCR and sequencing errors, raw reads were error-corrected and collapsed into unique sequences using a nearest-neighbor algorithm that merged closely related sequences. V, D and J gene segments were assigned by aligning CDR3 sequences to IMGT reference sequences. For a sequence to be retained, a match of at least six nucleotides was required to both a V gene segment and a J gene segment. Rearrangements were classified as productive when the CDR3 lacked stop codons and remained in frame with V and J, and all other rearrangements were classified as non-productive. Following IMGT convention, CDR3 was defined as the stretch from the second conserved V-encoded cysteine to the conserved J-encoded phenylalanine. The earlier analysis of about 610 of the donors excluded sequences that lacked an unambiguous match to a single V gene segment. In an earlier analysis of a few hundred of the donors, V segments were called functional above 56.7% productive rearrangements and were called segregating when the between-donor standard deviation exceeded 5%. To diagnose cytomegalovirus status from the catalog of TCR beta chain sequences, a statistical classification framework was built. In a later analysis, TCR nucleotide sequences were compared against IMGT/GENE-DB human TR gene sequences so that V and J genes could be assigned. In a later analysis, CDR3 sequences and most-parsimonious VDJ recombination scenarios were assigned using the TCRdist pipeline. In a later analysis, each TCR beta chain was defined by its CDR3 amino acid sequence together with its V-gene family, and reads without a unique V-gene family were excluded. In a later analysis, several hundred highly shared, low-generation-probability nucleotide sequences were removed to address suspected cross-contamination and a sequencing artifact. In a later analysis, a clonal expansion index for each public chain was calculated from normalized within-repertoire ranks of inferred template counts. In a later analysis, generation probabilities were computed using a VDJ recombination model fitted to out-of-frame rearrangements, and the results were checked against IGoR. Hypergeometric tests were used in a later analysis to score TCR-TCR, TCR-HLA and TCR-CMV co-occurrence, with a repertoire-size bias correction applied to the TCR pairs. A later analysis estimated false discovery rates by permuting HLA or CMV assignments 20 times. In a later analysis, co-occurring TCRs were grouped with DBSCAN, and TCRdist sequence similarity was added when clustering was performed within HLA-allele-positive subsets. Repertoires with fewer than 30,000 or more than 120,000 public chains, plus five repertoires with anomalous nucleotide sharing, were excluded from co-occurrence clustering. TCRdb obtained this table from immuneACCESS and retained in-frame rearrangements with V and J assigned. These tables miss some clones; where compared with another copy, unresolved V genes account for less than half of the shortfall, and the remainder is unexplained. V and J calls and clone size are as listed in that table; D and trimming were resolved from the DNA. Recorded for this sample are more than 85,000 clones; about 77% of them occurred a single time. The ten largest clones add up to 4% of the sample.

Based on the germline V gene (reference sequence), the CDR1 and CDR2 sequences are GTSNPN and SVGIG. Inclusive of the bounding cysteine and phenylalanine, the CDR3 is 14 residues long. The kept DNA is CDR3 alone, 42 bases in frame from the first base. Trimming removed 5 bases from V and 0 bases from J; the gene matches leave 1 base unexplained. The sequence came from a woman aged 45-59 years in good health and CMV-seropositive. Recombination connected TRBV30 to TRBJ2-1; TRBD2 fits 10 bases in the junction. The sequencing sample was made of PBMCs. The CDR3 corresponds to CAWASGSSYNEQFF. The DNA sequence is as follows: TGTGCCTGGGCTAGCGGGAGCTCCTACAATGAGCAGTTCTTC.